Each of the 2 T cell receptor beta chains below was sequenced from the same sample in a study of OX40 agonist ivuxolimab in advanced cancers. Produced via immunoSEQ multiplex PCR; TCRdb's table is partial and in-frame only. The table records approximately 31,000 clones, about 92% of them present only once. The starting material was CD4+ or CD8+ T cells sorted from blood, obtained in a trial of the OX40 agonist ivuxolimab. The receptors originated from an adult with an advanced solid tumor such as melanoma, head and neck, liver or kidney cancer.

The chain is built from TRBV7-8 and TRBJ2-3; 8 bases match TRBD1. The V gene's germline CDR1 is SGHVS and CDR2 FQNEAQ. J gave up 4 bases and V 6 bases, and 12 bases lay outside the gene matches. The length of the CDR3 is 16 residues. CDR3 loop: CASRGVGQGVSDTQYF. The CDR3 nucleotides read TGTGCCAGCAGGGGCGTAGGACAGGGAGTGTCAGATACGCAGTATTTT.

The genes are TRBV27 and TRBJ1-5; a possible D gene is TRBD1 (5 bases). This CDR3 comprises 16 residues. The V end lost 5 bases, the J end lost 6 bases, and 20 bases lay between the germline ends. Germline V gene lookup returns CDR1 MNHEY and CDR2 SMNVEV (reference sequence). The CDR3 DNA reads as TGTGCCAGCAGTCCCCCCGGGACGGGAAGACTTCAGCCCCAGCATTTT. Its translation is CASSPPGTGRLQPQHF.